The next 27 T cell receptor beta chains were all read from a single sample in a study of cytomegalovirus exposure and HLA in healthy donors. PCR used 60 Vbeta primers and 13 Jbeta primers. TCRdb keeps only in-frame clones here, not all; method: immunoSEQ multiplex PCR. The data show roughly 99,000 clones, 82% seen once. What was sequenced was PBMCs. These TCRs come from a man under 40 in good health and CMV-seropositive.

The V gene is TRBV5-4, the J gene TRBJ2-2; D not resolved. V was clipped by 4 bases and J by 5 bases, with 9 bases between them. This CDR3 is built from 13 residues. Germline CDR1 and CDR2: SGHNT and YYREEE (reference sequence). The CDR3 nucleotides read TGTGCCAGCAGCCCGGCGGTTACCGGGGAGCTGTTTTTT. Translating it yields CASSPAVTGELFF.

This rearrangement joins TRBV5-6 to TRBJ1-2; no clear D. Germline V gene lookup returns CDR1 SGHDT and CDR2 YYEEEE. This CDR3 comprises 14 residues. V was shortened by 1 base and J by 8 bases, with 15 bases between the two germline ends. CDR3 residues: CASSLTDGKRGYTF. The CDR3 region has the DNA TGTGCCAGCAGCTTGACGGACGGGAAGAGGGGCTACACCTTC.

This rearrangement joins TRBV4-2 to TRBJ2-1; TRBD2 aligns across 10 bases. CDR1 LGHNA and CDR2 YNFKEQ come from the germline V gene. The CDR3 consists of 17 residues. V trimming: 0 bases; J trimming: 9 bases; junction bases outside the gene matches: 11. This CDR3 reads CASSQEPGVAGGGEQFF. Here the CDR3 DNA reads TGTGCCAGCAGCCAAGAACCCGGAGTAGCGGGGGGCGGTGAGCAGTTCTTC.

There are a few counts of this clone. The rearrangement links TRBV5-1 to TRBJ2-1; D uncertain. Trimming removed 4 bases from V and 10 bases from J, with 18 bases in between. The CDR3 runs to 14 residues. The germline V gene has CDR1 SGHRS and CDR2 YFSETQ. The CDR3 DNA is TGCGCCAGCAGCCAAAACGTCCAGGCGACGGAGCAGTTCTTC. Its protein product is CASSQNVQATEQFF.

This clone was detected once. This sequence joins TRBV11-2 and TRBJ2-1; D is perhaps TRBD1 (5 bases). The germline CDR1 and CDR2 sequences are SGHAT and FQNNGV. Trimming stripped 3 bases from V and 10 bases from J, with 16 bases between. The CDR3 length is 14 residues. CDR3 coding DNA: TGTGCCAGCAGCTTCCCCGTGATCGACAGAGAGCAGTTCTTC. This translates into CASSFPVIDREQFF. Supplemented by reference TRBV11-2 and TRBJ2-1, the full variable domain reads EAGVAQSPRYKIIEKRQSVAFWCNPISGHATLYWYQQILGQGPKLLIQFQNNGVVDDSQLPKDRFSAERLKGVDSTLKIQPAKLEDSAVYLCASSFPVIDREQFFGPGTRLTVL.

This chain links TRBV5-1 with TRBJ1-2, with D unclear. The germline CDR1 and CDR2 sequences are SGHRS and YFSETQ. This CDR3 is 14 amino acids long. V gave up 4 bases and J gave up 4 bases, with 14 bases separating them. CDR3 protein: CASSLSPPLYGYTF. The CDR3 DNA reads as TGCGCCAGCAGCCTCTCGCCGCCACTCTATGGCTACACCTTC.

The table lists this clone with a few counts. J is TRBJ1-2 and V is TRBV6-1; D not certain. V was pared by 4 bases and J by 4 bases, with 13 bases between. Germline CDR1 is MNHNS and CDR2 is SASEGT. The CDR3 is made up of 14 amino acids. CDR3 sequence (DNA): TGTGCCAGCAGTGCGAGGCACGGACTCTATGGCTACACCTTC. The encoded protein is CASSARHGLYGYTF.

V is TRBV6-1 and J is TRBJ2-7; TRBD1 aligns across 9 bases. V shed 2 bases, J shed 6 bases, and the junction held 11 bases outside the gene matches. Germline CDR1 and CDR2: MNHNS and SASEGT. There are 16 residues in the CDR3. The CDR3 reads CASSESPGQGSGEQYF. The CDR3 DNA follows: TGTGCCAGCAGTGAATCTCCGGGACAGGGATCGGGCGAGCAGTACTTC.

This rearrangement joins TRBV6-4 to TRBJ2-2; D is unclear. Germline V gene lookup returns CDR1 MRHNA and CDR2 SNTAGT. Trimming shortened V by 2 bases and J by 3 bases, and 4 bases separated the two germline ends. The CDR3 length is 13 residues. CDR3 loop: CASSDPYTGELFF. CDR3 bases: TGTGCCAGCAGTGACCCGTACACCGGGGAGCTGTTTTTT.

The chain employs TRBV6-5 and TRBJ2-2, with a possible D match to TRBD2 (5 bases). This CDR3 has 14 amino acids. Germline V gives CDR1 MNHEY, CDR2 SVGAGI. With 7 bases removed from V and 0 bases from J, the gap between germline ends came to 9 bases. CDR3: CASKLRANTGELFF. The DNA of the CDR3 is TGTGCCAGCAAGTTGAGGGCGAACACCGGGGAGCTGTTTTTT.

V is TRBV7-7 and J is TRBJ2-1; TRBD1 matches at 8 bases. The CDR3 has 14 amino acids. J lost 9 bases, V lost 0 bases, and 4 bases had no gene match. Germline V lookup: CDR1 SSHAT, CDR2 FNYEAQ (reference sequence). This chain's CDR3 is CASSLARTGSEQFF. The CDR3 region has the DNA TGTGCCAGCAGCTTAGCCCGGACAGGGTCTGAGCAGTTCTTC.

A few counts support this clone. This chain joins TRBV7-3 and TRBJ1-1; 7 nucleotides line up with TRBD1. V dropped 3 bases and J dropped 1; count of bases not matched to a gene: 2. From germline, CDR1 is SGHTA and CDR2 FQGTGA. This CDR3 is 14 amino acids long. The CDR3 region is CASSLGTENTEAFF. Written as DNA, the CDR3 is TGTGCCAGCAGCTTGGGGACAGAGAACACTGAAGCTTTCTTT.

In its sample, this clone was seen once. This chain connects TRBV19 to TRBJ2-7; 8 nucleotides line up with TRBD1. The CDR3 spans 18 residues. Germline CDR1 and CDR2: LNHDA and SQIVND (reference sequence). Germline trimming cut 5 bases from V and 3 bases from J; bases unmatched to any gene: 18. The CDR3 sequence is CASSALFLETGEIYEQYF. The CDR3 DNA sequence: TGTGCCAGTAGTGCTTTATTTCTGGAGACAGGGGAAATCTACGAGCAGTACTTC.

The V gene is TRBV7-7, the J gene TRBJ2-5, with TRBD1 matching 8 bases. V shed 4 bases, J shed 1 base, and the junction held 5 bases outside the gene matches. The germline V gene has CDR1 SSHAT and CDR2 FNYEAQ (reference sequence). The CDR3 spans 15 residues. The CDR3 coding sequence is TGTGCCAGCAGCTCTGGGACAGGAGCCCAAGAGACCCAGTACTTC. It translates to CASSSGTGAQETQYF.

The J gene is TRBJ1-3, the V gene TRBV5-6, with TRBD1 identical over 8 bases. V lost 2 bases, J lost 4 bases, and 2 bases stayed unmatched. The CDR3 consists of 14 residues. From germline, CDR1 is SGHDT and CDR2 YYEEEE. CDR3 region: CASSFGQGGNTIYF. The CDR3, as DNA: TGTGCCAGCAGCTTCGGACAGGGAGGAAACACCATATATTTT.

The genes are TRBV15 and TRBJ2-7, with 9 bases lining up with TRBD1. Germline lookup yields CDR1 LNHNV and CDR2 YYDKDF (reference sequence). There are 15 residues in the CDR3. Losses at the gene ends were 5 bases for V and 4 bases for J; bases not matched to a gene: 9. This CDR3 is CATSVTTGGSYEQYF. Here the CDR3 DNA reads TGTGCCACCAGCGTAACGACAGGGGGGAGTTACGAGCAGTACTTC.

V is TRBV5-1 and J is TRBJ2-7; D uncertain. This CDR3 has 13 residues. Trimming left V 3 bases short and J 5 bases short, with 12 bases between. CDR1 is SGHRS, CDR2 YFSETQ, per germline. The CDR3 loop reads CASSSLLVDEQYF. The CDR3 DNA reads TGCGCCAGCAGCTCACTCTTGGTCGACGAGCAGTACTTC.

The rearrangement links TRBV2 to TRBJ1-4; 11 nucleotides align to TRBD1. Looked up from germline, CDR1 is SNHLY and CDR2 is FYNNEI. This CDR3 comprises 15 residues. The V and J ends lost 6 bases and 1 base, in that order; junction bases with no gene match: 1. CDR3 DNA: TGTGCCAGCAGGGGACAGGGGGAAACTAATGAAAAACTGTTTTTT. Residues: CASRGQGETNEKLFF.

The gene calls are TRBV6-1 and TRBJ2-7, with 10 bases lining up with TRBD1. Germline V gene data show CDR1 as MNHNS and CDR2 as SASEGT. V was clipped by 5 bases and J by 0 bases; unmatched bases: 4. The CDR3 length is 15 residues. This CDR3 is CASSTRDRGSYEQYF. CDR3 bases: TGTGCCAGCAGTACCCGGGACAGGGGCTCCTACGAGCAGTACTTC.

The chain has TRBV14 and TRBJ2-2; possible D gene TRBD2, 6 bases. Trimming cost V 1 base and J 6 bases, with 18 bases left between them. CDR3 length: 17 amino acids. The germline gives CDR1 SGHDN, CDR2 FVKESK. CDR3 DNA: TGTGCCAGCAGCCAAGTCCCAAGGCGGGGCAATGCCGGGGAGCTGTTTTTT. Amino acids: CASSQVPRRGNAGELFF.

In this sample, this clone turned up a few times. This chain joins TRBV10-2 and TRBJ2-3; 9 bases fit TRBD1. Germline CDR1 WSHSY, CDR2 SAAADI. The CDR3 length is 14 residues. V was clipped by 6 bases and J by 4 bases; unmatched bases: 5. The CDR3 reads CASRDRGRADTQYF. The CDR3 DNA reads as TGCGCCAGCAGGGACAGGGGCAGGGCAGATACGCAGTATTTT.

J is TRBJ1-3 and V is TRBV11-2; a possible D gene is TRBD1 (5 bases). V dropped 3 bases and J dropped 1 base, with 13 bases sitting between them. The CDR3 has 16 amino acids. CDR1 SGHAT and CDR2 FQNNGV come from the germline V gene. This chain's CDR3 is CASSFNRGRSGNTIYF. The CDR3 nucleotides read TGTGCCAGCAGCTTTAATAGGGGTCGGTCTGGAAACACCATATATTTT.

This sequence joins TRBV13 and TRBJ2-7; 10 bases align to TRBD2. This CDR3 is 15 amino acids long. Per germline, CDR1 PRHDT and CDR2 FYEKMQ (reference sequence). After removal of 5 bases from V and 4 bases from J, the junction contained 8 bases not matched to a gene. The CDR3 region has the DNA TGTGCCAGCAGCCCCGTAGGACTAGCGGATTACGAGCAGTACTTC. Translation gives CASSPVGLADYEQYF.

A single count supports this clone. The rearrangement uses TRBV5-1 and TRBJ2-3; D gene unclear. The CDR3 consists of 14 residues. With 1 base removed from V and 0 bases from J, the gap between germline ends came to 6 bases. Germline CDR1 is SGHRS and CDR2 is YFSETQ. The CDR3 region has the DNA TGCGCCAGCAGCTTGACGGAGAGCACAGATACGCAGTATTTT. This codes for CASSLTESTDTQYF. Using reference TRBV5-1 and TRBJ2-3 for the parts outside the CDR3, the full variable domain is KAGVTQTPRYLIKTRGQQVTLSCSPISGHRSVSWYQQTPGQGLQFLFEYFSETQRNKGNFPGRFSGRQFSNSRSEMNVSTLELGDSALYLCASSLTESTDTQYFGPGTRLTVL.

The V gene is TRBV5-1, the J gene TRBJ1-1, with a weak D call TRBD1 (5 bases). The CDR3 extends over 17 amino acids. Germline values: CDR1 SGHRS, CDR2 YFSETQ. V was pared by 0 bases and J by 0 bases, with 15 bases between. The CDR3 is CASSLDQGWSMNTEAFF. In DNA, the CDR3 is TGCGCCAGCAGCTTGGATCAGGGCTGGAGTATGAACACTGAAGCTTTCTTT.

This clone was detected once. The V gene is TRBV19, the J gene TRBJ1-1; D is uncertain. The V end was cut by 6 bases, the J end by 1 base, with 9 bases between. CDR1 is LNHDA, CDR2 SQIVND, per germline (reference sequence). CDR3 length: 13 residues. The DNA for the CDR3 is TGTGCCAGTAGAGACAATCGGAACACTGAAGCTTTCTTT. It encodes CASRDNRNTEAFF.

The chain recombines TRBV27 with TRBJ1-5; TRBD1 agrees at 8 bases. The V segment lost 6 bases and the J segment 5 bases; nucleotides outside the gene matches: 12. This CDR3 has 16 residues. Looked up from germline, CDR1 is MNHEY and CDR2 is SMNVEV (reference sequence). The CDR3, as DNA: TGTGCCAGCAGCAAAGCGCAGGGGGCCGGGGATCAGCCCCAGCATTTT. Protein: CASSKAQGAGDQPQHF.